This passage covers 8 T cell receptor beta chains from one sample sequenced in a study of shared clonotypes between healthy human individuals. The assay was immunoSEQ multiplex PCR, and TCRdb's table has in-frame clones only and misses some. The sample yields roughly 2.5 million clones, about 92% seen once. Material for sequencing was naive CD4+ T cells sorted from blood. The subset was: CD45RA+ positively selected. These receptors all stem from a man between 18 and 35 years old in good health.

This chain uses TRBV4-3 with TRBJ2-7, with D perhaps matching TRBD1 or TRBD2 (5 bases each). The V gene's germline CDR1 is LGHNA and CDR2 YSLEER. The CDR3 loop spans 15 amino acids. V was shortened by 1 base and J by 2 bases, with 12 bases between the two germline ends. CDR3 amino acids: CASSQVLGTAYEQYF. The CDR3 region has the DNA TGCGCCAGCAGCCAAGTCTTGGGGACGGCCTACGAGCAGTACTTC.

The J gene is TRBJ2-6, the V gene TRBV6-6; D gene unclear. CDR1 MNHNY and CDR2 SVGAGI come from the germline V gene (reference sequence). This CDR3 region has 16 residues. V was cut by 6 bases and J by 0 bases, with 12 bases left in between. This CDR3 is CASSHGPISGANVLTF. DNA of the CDR3: TGTGCCAGCAGCCACGGGCCAATCTCTGGGGCCAACGTCCTGACTTTC.

The gene calls are TRBV10-3 and TRBJ2-7, with D perhaps matching TRBD2 (6 bases). CDR3 size: 15 residues. Trimming removed 6 bases from V and 0 bases from J, with 15 bases in between. Germline values: CDR1 ENHRY, CDR2 SYGVKD. The CDR3 spells CAISEGWGGSYEQYF. The CDR3 DNA reads as TGTGCCATCAGCGAGGGCTGGGGAGGCTCCTACGAGCAGTACTTC.

This sequence joins TRBV19 and TRBJ2-2, with 7 bases that match TRBD1. The CDR3 loop spans 16 amino acids. V gave up 9 bases and J gave up 5 bases; unmatched junction bases: 15. In germline, CDR1 is LNHDA, CDR2 SQIVND (reference sequence). In nucleotides, the CDR3 is TGTGCCAGCAACGGGACAGCACTCCCCGGGACCGGGGAGCTGTTTTTT. It encodes CASNGTALPGTGELFF.

V is TRBV5-1 and J is TRBJ1-4; D is unclear. The V end lost 2 bases, the J end lost 1 base, and 6 bases lay between the germline ends. The CDR3 covers 14 residues. The germline CDR1 and CDR2 sequences are SGHRS and YFSETQ. The CDR3, as DNA: TGCGCCAGCAGCTTTGGGTTAACTAATGAAAAACTGTTTTTT. This gives the protein CASSFGLTNEKLFF.

The genes are TRBV2 and TRBJ1-1; 7 bases fit TRBD1. The CDR3 consists of 15 residues. After removal of 4 bases from V and 1 base from J, the junction contained 6 bases not matched to a gene. Germline assignment: CDR1 SNHLY and CDR2 FYNNEI. CDR3 amino acids: CASSARGGRNTEAFF. The DNA for the CDR3 is TGTGCCAGCAGTGCCAGGGGGGGAAGGAACACTGAAGCTTTCTTT. Supplemented by reference TRBV2 and TRBJ1-1, the full variable domain reads EPEVTQTPSHQVTQMGQEVILRCVPISNHLYFYWYRQILGQKVEFLVSFYNNEISEKSEIFDDQFSVERPDGSNFTLKIRSTKLEDSAMYFCASSARGGRNTEAFFGQGTRLTVV.

The chain is built from TRBV7-9 and TRBJ2-2, with 7 bases aligning to TRBD1. Germline trimming cut 1 base from V and 4 bases from J; bases unmatched to any gene: 9. Germline CDR1 is SEHNR and CDR2 is FQNEAQ (reference sequence). This CDR3 contains 17 residues. CDR3 in DNA: TGTGCCAGCAGCTTAGAACCGGGACAGTCGGTCACCGGGGAGCTGTTTTTT. Protein product: CASSLEPGQSVTGELFF.

This sequence joins TRBV27 and TRBJ1-1, with D hard to call. The CDR3 runs 16 residues. Per the germline V gene, CDR1 is MNHEY and CDR2 is SMNVEV (reference sequence). V was clipped by 9 bases and J by 2 bases, with 22 bases between them. The CDR3 loop is CAREGPTPNPNTEAFF. The CDR3 bases are TGTGCCAGGGAAGGGCCAACTCCCAACCCCAACACTGAAGCTTTCTTT.